This entry concerns a single T cell receptor (beta chain). The target antigen is unknown. The record originates from a study of post-analysis software for immune sequencing data. Turning to the study itself: Relapsing-remitting, secondary progressive and progressive-relapsing courses of multiple sclerosis were included. Study-wide results and caveats: Strong co-clustering by F measure was seen for same-batch samples. Comparison of patients with controls showed a handful of TRBV segments more frequent in patients, TRBV5-6, TRBV5-1 and TRBV20-1 among them.

cDNA libraries for TCR beta contained unique molecular identifiers. TCRdb re-called the PCR reads through MiXCR, storing one row per CDR3 protein. The data show about 810,000 distinct CDR3 sequences, about 53% seen once. Germline CDR1 SGDLS, CDR2 YYNGEE. The CDR3 extends over 14 amino acids. With 2 bases removed from V and 9 bases from J, the gap between germline ends came to 15 bases. The chain couples TRBV9 to TRBJ2-1; D ambiguous. Specimen: blood. The source of this sequence is a girl aged 5-17 years with multiple sclerosis. The chain's CDR3 is CASSVYEDSGEQFF. The CDR3 DNA reads TGTGCCAGCAGCGTTTATGAAGACTCTGGTGAGCAGTTCTTC.